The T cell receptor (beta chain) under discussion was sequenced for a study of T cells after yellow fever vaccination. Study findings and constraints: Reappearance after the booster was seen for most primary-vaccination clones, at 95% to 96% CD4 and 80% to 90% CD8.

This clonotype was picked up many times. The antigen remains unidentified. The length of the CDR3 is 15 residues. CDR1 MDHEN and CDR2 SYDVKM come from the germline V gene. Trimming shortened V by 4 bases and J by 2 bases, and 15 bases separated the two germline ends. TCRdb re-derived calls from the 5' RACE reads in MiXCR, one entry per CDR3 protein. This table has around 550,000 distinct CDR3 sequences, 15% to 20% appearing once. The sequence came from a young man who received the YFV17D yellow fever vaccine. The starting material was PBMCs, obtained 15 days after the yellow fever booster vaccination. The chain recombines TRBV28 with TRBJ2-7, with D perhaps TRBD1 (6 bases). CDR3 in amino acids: CASSSDFSGAYEQYF. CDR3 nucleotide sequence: TGTGCCAGCAGTTCAGACTTCTCAGGGGCCTACGAGCAGTACTTC.